This T cell receptor beta chain was sequenced for a study of T cell responses to AZD1222 COVID-19 vaccine. Study-wide findings and caveats: Mostly white British, mostly female donors; authors suggested clonal diversity may be underestimated.

Between the trimmed V and J ends, which lost 4 bases and 7 bases, there was a span of 10 bases. This CDR3 region has 12 residues. Germline-derived CDR1 and CDR2 are SEHNR and FQNEAQ (reference sequence). Whether given at about 4 or about 12 weeks, second doses were pooled. Sequenced by immunoSEQ multiplex PCR; TCRdb stores in-frame clones only, minus some. Of roughly 200,000 clones listed, more than 85% are singletons. Of note for this clone: Its target is not known.

The chain combines TRBV7-9 with TRBJ1-2, with D possibly being TRBD1 (6 bases). The TCR was taken from an adult who received the AZD1222 COVID-19 vaccine. Sequenced material: peripheral blood, taken 28 days after the second AZD1222 dose. Here the CDR3 reads CASSSTGFGYTF. Written as DNA, the CDR3 is TGTGCCAGCAGCTCCACAGGGTTTGGCTACACCTTC.